The 9 T cell receptor beta chains in this list originate from one sample, sequenced in a study of T cell repertoires in cytomegalovirus infection. What these receptors recognize is not known. TCRdb re-called the reads through MiXCR, storing one row per CDR3 protein. This repertoire shows approximately 990,000 distinct CDR3 sequences, roughly 30% found once; its top ten account for roughly an eighth. Sequences were derived from cultured CD8+ T cells from PBMCs, sampled from culture after CMV antigen stimulation. All receptors derive from a human donor in good health (CMV status not recorded). Some clones in this sample may be carry-over from other donors' samples.

This clonotype has only a few counts. This chain joins TRBV7-6 and TRBJ2-1; maybe TRBD1 (6 bases). The CDR3 has 15 amino acids. Trimming stripped 3 bases from V and 11 bases from J, with 20 bases between. CDR1 and CDR2 (germline): SGHVS, FNYEAQ. The CDR3 region is CASSLTGAPEGQQFF. For the CDR3, the DNA is TGTGCCAGCAGCTTGACAGGCGCCCCGGAAGGGCAGCAGTTCTTC.

This clonotype was seen only a few times. V usage is TRBV7-9 and J usage is TRBJ2-1, with 7 bases fitting TRBD1. Germline V CDR1 and CDR2: SEHNR, FQNEAQ (reference sequence). The ends lost 4 bases at V and 7 bases at J; junction bases unmatched: 16. The CDR3 runs to 17 residues. The CDR3 here is CASSSPTGRGSWNEQFF. CDR3 bases: TGTGCCAGCAGCTCACCAACAGGCAGGGGGTCTTGGAATGAGCAGTTCTTC. The full variable domain, completed using reference TRBV7-9 and TRBJ2-1, is DTGVSQNPRHKITKRGQNVTFRCDPISEHNRLYWYRQTLGQGPEFLTYFQNEAQLEKSRLLSDRFSAERPKGSFSTLEIQRTEQGDSAMYLCASSSPTGRGSWNEQFFGPGTRLTVL.

The rearrangement uses TRBV27 and TRBJ1-5, with 9 bases identical to TRBD1. V dropped 6 bases and J dropped 9; count of bases not matched to a gene: 9. CDR1 and CDR2 (germline): MNHEY, SMNVEV (reference sequence). CDR3 length equals 14 residues. CDR3 nucleotide sequence: TGTGCCAGCAGCCCCTACAGGGGGCTGCGGCCCCAGCATTTT. Protein: CASSPYRGLRPQHF.

The chain links TRBV2 to TRBJ1-1; D is unresolved. This CDR3 has 10 amino acids. Germline CDR1 reads SNHLY; CDR2 reads FYNNEI. The V end lost 7 bases, the J end lost 6 bases, and 6 bases lay between the germline ends. The CDR3 loop is CASTGPEAFF. The CDR3 DNA reads as TGTGCCAGCACTGGGCCTGAAGCTTTCTTT.

This chain joins TRBV7-9 and TRBJ2-1; 10 nucleotides align to TRBD1. Germline V gene lookup returns CDR1 SEHNR and CDR2 FQNEAQ (reference sequence). V was pared by 3 bases and J by 3 bases, with 2 bases of the junction left unmatched. The CDR3 is made up of 15 amino acids. The CDR3 loop is CASSFGDRGYNEQFF. CDR3 coding DNA: TGTGCCAGCAGCTTTGGGGACAGGGGCTACAATGAGCAGTTCTTC.

The chain combines TRBV19 with TRBJ1-1, with 7 bases lining up with TRBD1. This CDR3 has 15 amino acids. The germline gives CDR1 LNHDA, CDR2 SQIVND (reference sequence). Germline trimming cut 4 bases from V and 1 base from J; bases unmatched to any gene: 6. The CDR3 here is CASSTRGDGNTEAFF. The DNA of the CDR3 is TGTGCCAGTAGTACCAGGGGGGACGGGAACACTGAAGCTTTCTTT.

The chain uses TRBV20-1 and TRBJ1-5; 10 positions match TRBD1. Germline V gene lookup returns CDR1 DFQATT and CDR2 SNEGSKA (reference sequence). Trimming at V came to 6 bases and at J to 8 bases, leaving 13 bases not matched to a gene. This CDR3 region has 15 residues. The CDR3 DNA is TGCAGTGCCAATATAGGGACAGGGGCTTGGGAGCCCCAGCATTTT. It yields the protein CSANIGTGAWEPQHF.

Points on this clonotype: A much larger clonotype is one base distant, so this may be a read error. V and J are TRBV7-3 and TRBJ1-5; D remains unclear. Germline lookup yields CDR1 SGHTA and CDR2 FQGTGA. The CDR3 contains 14 residues. The CDR3 loop reads CASNLKGGNQPQHF. The CDR3 DNA follows: TGTGCCAGCAACTTAAAAGGCGGGAACCAGCCCCAGCATTTT.

The genes are TRBV7-6 and TRBJ2-7; possibly TRBD2 for D (6 bases). The germline V gene encodes CDR1 SGHVS and CDR2 FNYEAQ. The CDR3 has 17 amino acids. Between the trimmed V and J ends, which lost 1 base and 0 bases, there was a span of 16 bases. CDR3 DNA: TGTGCCAGCAGCTTAGTGGCTGGCGGGGTATACTCCTACGAGCAGTACTTC. It encodes CASSLVAGGVYSYEQYF.